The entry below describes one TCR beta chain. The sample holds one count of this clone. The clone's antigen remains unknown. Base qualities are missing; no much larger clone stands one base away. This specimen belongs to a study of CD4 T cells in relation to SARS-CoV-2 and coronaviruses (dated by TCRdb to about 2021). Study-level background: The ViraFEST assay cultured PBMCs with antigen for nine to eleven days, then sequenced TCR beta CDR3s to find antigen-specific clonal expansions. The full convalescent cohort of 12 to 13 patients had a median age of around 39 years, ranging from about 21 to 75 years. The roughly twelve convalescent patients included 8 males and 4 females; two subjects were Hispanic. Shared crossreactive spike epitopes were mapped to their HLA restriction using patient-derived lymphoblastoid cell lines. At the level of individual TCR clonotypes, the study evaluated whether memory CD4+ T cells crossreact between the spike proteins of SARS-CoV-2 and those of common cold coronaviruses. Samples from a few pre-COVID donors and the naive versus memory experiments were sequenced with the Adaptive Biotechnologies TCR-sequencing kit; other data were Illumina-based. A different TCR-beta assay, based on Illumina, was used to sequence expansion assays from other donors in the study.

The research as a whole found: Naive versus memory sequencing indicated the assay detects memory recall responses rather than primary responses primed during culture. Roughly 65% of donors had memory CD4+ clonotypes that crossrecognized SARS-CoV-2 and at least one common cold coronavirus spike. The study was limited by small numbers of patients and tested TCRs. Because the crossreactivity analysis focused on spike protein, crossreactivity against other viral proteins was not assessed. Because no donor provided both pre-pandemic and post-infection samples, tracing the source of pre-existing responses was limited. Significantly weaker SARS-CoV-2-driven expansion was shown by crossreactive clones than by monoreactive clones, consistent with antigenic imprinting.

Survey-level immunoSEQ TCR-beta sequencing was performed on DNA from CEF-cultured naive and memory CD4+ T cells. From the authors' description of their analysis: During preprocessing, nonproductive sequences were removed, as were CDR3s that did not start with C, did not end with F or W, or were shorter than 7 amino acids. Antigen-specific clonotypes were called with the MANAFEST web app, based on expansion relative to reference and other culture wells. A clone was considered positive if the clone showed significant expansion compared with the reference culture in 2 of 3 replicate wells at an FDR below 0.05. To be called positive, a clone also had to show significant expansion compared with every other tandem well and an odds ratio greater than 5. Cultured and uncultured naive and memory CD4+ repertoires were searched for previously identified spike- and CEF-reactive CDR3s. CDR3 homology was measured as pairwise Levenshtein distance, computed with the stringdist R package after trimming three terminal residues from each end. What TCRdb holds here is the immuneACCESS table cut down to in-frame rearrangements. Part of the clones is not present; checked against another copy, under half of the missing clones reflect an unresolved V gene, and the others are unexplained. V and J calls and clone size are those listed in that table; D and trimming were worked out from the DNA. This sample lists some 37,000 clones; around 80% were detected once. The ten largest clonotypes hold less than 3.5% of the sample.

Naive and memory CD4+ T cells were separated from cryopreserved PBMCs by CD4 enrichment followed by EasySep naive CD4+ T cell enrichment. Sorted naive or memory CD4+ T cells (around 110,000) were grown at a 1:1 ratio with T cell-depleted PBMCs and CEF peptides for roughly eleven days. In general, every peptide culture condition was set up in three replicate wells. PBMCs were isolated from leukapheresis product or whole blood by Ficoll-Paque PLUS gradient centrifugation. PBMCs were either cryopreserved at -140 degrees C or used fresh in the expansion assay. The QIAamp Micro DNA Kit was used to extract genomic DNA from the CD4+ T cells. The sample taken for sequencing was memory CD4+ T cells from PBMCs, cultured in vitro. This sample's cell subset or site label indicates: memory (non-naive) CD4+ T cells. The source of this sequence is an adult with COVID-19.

Here is the DNA: TGTGCCAGCAGCCTCAGGTTCTCCTACGAGCAGTACTTC. It encodes CASSLRFSYEQYF. The chain was built from TRBV14 and TRBJ2-7; no D gene call is confident. Relative to germline, V is 4 bases shorter and J is 0 bases shorter, with 7 bases between their ends. Sequences SGHDN (CDR1) and FVKESK (CDR2) are obtained from the germline V gene. Inclusive of the bounding cysteine and phenylalanine, the CDR3 is 13 residues long. This entry keeps only the CDR3 DNA: 39 bases, framed from base 1.